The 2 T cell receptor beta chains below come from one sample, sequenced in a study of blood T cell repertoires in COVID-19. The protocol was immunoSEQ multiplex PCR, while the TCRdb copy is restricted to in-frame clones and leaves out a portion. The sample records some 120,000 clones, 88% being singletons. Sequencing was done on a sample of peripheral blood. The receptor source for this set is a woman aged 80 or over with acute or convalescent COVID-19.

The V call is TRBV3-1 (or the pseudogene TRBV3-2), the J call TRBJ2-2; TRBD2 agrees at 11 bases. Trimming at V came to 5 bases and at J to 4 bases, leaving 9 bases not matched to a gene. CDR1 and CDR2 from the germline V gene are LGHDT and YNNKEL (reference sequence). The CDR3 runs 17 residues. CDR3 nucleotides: TGTGCCAGCAGCAGACCGATTAGCGGGGGGGGCACCGGGGAGCTGTTTTTT. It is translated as CASSRPISGGGTGELFF.

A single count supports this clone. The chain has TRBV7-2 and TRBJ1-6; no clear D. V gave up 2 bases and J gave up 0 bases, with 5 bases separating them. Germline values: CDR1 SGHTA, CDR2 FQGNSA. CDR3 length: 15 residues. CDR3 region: CASSLISSYNSPLHF. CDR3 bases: TGTGCCAGCAGCTTAATTAGCTCCTATAATTCACCCCTCCACTTT.